These T cell receptor beta chains were read from a single sample in a study of vaccination and CD4 T cells after COVID-19. TCRdb passed the PCR reads through MiXCR, listing each CDR3 protein once. Here the sample spans around 11,000 distinct CDR3 sequences, about 23% being singletons. These TCRs' antigens remain unknown. Source: CD4+ T cells from blood, cultured in vitro, taken before SARS-CoV-2 vaccination. The receptors stem from a human donor who received a COVID-19 vaccine. Each CDR3 is given with its conserved first and last residue. A D gene is named only where the DNA matches it firmly. Clone size appears in some rows only: once, few, many, or a class for an expanded clone.

CDR3 DNA	CDR3 protein	clone size	V gene	J gene	D gene
TGTGCCAGCAGCCAAGATGTGGGATTATTCTGGGGAGAGACCCAGTACTTC	CASSQDVGLFWGETQYF	few	TRBV14	TRBJ2-5	.
TGTGCCAGCAGCTTAGGCGGAGGTTTGAGCCAAGAGACCCAGTACTTC	CASSLGGGLSQETQYF	few	TRBV7-2	TRBJ2-5	.
TGTGCCAGCAGCTTAGGATGGCGGGGGGACCTCGAGCGGTACTTC	CASSLGWRGDLERYF	.	TRBV7-2	TRBJ2-7	TRBD2
TGTGCCAGTAGTATTGACAAAAACTATGGCTACACCTTC	CASSIDKNYGYTF	few	TRBV19	TRBJ1-2	.
TGCGCCAGCAGTGAACTAGCGGGGGAGGAGACCCAGTACTTC	CASSELAGEETQYF	.	TRBV10-1	TRBJ2-5	TRBD2
TGTGCCAGCAGTCGAACTAGAGAACGGGAGCTGTTTTTT	CASSRTRERELFF	.	TRBV7-2	TRBJ2-2	.
TGTGCCAGCAGCCTGACAGGGGGCGCCCCCTACGAGCAGTACTTC	CASSLTGGAPYEQYF	.	TRBV7-9	TRBJ2-7	TRBD1
TGCAGTACTAGAGAGCGGGGGTTCAGCACAGATACGCAGTATTTT	CSTRERGFSTDTQYF	few	TRBV20-1	TRBJ2-3	TRBD2
TGTGCCAGCAGCCCGCCATCTACAGGGGCGGTTACAGCTTTCTTT	CASSPPSTGAVTAFF	.	TRBV7-8	TRBJ1-1	TRBD1
TGTGCCAGCAGTTCGGAAAGACAGGGAAACTCCTATAATTCACCCCTCCACTTT	CASSSERQGNSYNSPLHF	.	TRBV6-5	TRBJ1-6	TRBD1
TGTGCCAGCAGTGAGCGGCAGTTGTACACTGAAGCTTTCTTT	CASSERQLYTEAFF	.	TRBV2	TRBJ1-1	.
TGTGCCTGGAGTCTGGGGGACATATTGGGTGGCTACACCTTC	CAWSLGDILGGYTF	.	TRBV30	TRBJ1-2	.
TGTGCCAGCAGTCAGGGTTCTGGAAACACCATATATTTT	CASSQGSGNTIYF	.	TRBV12-3/TRBV12-4	TRBJ1-3	.
TGTGCCAGCAGCTTCAGGGGATTCTCTGGAAACACCATATATTTT	CASSFRGFSGNTIYF	.	TRBV7-9	TRBJ1-3	.
TGTGCCAGCAGCGCCGGGACAGGGTCAGATACGCAGTATTTT	CASSAGTGSDTQYF	.	TRBV7-3	TRBJ2-3	TRBD1
TGTGCCTGGAGCCGCCGGGGGGCGCCCGATGGAAACACCATATATTTT	CAWSRRGAPDGNTIYF	few	TRBV30	TRBJ1-3	.
TGTGCCAGTAGTACGGGACTAGCGGGGGTCACCGGGGAGCTGTTTTTT	CASSTGLAGVTGELFF	.	TRBV19	TRBJ2-2	TRBD2
TGTGCCAGCAGGTCATCGGACAGCCCTCGGTATGGCTACACCTTC	CASRSSDSPRYGYTF	.	TRBV12-3/TRBV12-4	TRBJ1-2	.
TGTGCCAGCAGCAAAATCCCACAATGGGGGGTGACAGACAGCACAGATACGCAGTATTTT	CASSKIPQWGVTDSTDTQYF	.	TRBV21-1	TRBJ2-3	.
TGTGCCAACAGTGAACTGGCAGGGAAGGTACGGGAGCAGTACTTC	CANSELAGKVREQYF	.	TRBV2	TRBJ2-7	.
TGTGCCAGTAGTATAGGTCTAGTGGGGGGTCGATACAATGAGCAGTTCTTC	CASSIGLVGGRYNEQFF	few	TRBV19	TRBJ2-1	.
TGCGCCAGCAGTCAGGATCCGGGACAGGGGATAGGACAGTACTTC	CASSQDPGQGIGQYF	.	TRBV5-1	TRBJ2-7	TRBD1
TGCAGCGTTGTTGGCAGGAGGAGTTATGACTATGGCTACACCTTC	CSVVGRRSYDYGYTF	.	TRBV29-1	TRBJ1-2	.
TGCGCCAGCAGCCAACATAGTAAGGGACAGCGGAACACTGAAGCTTTCTTT	CASSQHSKGQRNTEAFF	.	TRBV4-1	TRBJ1-1	TRBD1
TGTGCCAGCAGCCCGGGAGGGCCAGAGACCCAGTACTTC	CASSPGGPETQYF	medium-sized	TRBV7-2	TRBJ2-5	TRBD2
TGTGCCAGCAGCGTAGCCCCACTAGTAGATTCACCCCTCCACTTT	CASSVAPLVDSPLHF	.	TRBV9	TRBJ1-6	.
TGTGCCAGCAGTTTCCCCAAATTAACCGGGACTAGTTGGTCCGGGGAGCTGTTTTTT	CASSFPKLTGTSWSGELFF	.	TRBV12-3/TRBV12-4	TRBJ2-2	TRBD2
TGTGCCAGCCAACCCTACTGGACGGTGGGAGGCAATCAGCCCCAGCATTTT	CASQPYWTVGGNQPQHF	.	TRBV6-1	TRBJ1-5	.
TGTGCCAGTAGGGGCCTAGGGGACAATGAGCAGTTCTTC	CASRGLGDNEQFF	few	TRBV19	TRBJ2-1	.
TGTGCCATCACTAAACAGGGACCGGGGGATGAGCAGTTCTTC	CAITKQGPGDEQFF	.	TRBV10-3	TRBJ2-1	.
TGTGCCAGCAGCTTAGTCCAAGAGACCCAGTACTTC	CASSLVQETQYF	.	TRBV11-3	TRBJ2-5	.
TGTGCCAGCAGCTTAGAAGGGCACACTGAAGCTTTCTTT	CASSLEGHTEAFF	.	TRBV11-3	TRBJ1-1	.
TGTGCCACCAGTGATCCAGGGGGAATTCGAGAGACCCAGTACTTC	CATSDPGGIRETQYF	hyperexpanded	TRBV24-1	TRBJ2-5	TRBD1
TGTGCCAGCAGGCCAACTAGCGGGGGGGCGAATGAGCAGTTCTTC	CASRPTSGGANEQFF	.	TRBV12-3/TRBV12-4	TRBJ2-1	TRBD2
TGTGCCAGCTGGAAAGACTTGAACACTGAAGCTTTCTTT	CASWKDLNTEAFF	.	TRBV2	TRBJ1-1	.
TGTGCCAGTAGAAGGACAGGGGGGAATCAGCCCCAGCATTTT	CASRRTGGNQPQHF	.	TRBV19	TRBJ1-5	TRBD1
TGCAGTGCGCGTGCCGGGCAGGGAGTTGCAGATACGCAGTATTTT	CSARAGQGVADTQYF	.	TRBV20-1	TRBJ2-3	.
TGTGCCCAACAGGGACAGATAGCCTATAGCAATCAGCCCCAGCATTTT	CAQQGQIAYSNQPQHF	medium-sized	TRBV6-1	TRBJ1-5	TRBD1
TGCAGTGCTAGAGCACCGGGACTAGCGGGGGCCATCTTCGGAGCTAATGAGCAGTTCTTC	CSARAPGLAGAIFGANEQFF	.	TRBV20-1	TRBJ2-1	TRBD2
TGCGCCAGCAGCTTGGCGATCCAAGAGACCCAGTACTTC	CASSLAIQETQYF	.	TRBV5-1	TRBJ2-5	.
TGCAGCGTTGATACGGGGTATGAGGCGGACTATGGCTACACCTTC	CSVDTGYEADYGYTF	few	TRBV29-1	TRBJ1-2	.
TGTGCCAGCAGCCCGTTGGCGGGGGGGCCCACCGGGGAGCTGTTTTTT	CASSPLAGGPTGELFF	.	TRBV4-2	TRBJ2-2	TRBD2
TGCAGCGCGGCGGAGGGACCCTCTGGAAACACCATATATTTT	CSAAEGPSGNTIYF	.	TRBV29-1	TRBJ1-3	.
TGCAGTGCTAGAGGTAGAGGGGAGCGGGGCACCACAGATACGCAGTATTTT	CSARGRGERGTTDTQYF	.	TRBV20-1	TRBJ2-3	TRBD2
TGTGCCAGCAGCAAGCACACCGGGGGGTACAATGAGCAGTTCTTC	CASSKHTGGYNEQFF	.	TRBV5-4	TRBJ2-1	TRBD2